These 16 T cell receptor beta chains were all obtained from the same sample, sequenced in a study of regulatory T cells in long-lasting Graves disease. CDR3 regions were amplified by Arm-PCR using iRepertoire HTBI primers to build TCR beta libraries. In TCRdb, the multiplex PCR reads were re-called with MiXCR into one record per CDR3 protein. This sample yields 350,000 to 500,000 distinct CDR3 sequences, of which 20% to 25% are seen a single time; approximately 14% belongs to the top ten. Time point specified: persistent/refractory GD, antithyroid drugs over 5 years with positive TRAb. RNA extracted from PBMCs served as the sequencing template. The sample consisted of peripheral blood mononuclear cells (PBMCs), taken when the disease was refractory, from a patient treated with antithyroid drugs. The receptors originated from a female donor with Graves disease.

The V gene is TRBV5-1, the J gene TRBJ2-3, with 8 positions matching TRBD2. Trimming took 2 bases from V and 2 from J; bases not matched to a gene: 7. Germline CDR1 and CDR2: SGHRS and YFSETQ. This CDR3 comprises 16 residues. This chain's CDR3 is CASSLSGRTFTDTQYF. The CDR3 DNA sequence: TGCGCCAGCAGCTTAAGCGGGAGAACGTTCACAGATACGCAGTATTTT.

V is TRBV6-2 or TRBV6-3 and J is TRBJ2-7; D call uncertain. CDR3 length equals 11 residues. V was shortened by 6 bases and J by 2 bases, with 5 bases between the two germline ends. CDR1 is MNHEY and CDR2 is SVGEGT in the germline V gene. The CDR3 nucleotides are TGTGCCAGCAGAAAGGCCTACGAGCAGTACTTC. It is translated as CASRKAYEQYF.

The rearrangement links TRBV30 to TRBJ2-2; D is unresolved. Germline assignment: CDR1 GTSNPN and CDR2 SVGIG (reference sequence). The ends were cut back, 2 bases at V and 7 bases at J, with 17 bases in the middle. This CDR3 is 15 amino acids long. The CDR3 DNA is TGTGCCTGGAGTCCCCTAGGTTCCGCGAGCGGGGAGCTGTTTTTT. Amino acid sequence: CAWSPLGSASGELFF.

CDR3 protein: CASSQEASSYF. For the CDR3, the DNA is TGTGCCAGCAGCCAAGAGGCTTCATCGTACTTC. This chain uses TRBV3-1 with TRBJ2-5; D gene unclear. Germline CDR1 and CDR2: LGHDT and YNNKEL (reference sequence). The V end lost 0 bases, the J end lost 13 bases, and 9 bases lay between the germline ends. This CDR3 is 11 amino acids long.

The rearrangement uses TRBV16 and TRBJ2-7, with 7 bases fitting TRBD2. The CDR3 totals 15 residues. From germline, CDR1 is KGHSY and CDR2 FQNENV. V lost 3 bases, J lost 3 bases, and 8 bases stayed unmatched. Here the CDR3 reads CASSQWETSIYEQYF. The CDR3 DNA follows: TGTGCCAGCAGCCAGTGGGAGACTAGCATCTACGAGCAGTACTTC.

This clonotype was seen a handful of times. CDR3 sequence reads: CASRDRGLHEQYF. The CDR3 region has the DNA TGTGCCAGCAGGGACAGGGGGCTCCACGAGCAGTACTTC. V is TRBV6-1 and J is TRBJ2-7; 11 bases fit TRBD1. From germline, CDR1 is MNHNS and CDR2 SASEGT. The length of the CDR3 is 13 residues. Germline trimming cut 6 bases from V and 5 bases from J; bases unmatched to any gene: 3.

Note on this clonotype: A read error may produce the germline difference seen at one junction end. The chain links TRBV4-1 to TRBJ2-7; D remains ambiguous. The CDR3 extends over 13 amino acids. Germline CDR1 is MGHRA and CDR2 is YSYEKL. The DNA of the CDR3 is TGCGCCAGCAGCCAAGTCCAGGCCTACGAGCAGCACTTC. Translated: CASSQVQAYEQHF.

The CDR3 here is CASSLPRDLSEQFF. DNA for the CDR3: TGTGCCAGCAGCTTACCGAGGGACCTATCTGAGCAGTTCTTC. The J gene is TRBJ2-1, the V gene TRBV7-2; D assignment may be TRBD1 or TRBD2 (5 bases each). The V gene's germline CDR1 is SGHTA and CDR2 FQGNSA. V lost 2 bases, J lost 9 bases, and 14 bases lay in between. The CDR3 runs to 14 residues. Drawing the rest from reference TRBV7-2 and TRBJ2-1, the complete variable domain is GAGVSQSPSNKVTEKGKDVELRCDPISGHTALYWYRQSLGQGLEFLIYFQGNSAPDKSGLPSDRFSAERTGGSVSTLTIQRTQQEDSAVYLCASSLPRDLSEQFFGPGTRLTVL.

This clonotype was detected a few times. V and J are TRBV5-1 and TRBJ2-5; D gene unclear. Trimming stripped 4 bases from V and 5 bases from J, with 12 bases between. From germline, CDR1 is SGHRS and CDR2 YFSETQ. This CDR3 comprises 13 residues. This chain's CDR3 is CASSLGKGETQYF. The CDR3 bases are TGCGCCAGCAGCCTAGGTAAAGGGGAGACCCAGTACTTC.

V gene TRBV3-1 combines with J gene TRBJ2-7, with TRBD2 as a possible D gene (6 bases). Germline V gene sequence: CDR1 LGHDT, CDR2 YNNKEL (reference sequence). The CDR3 spans 15 residues. The V end lost 4 bases, the J end lost 1 base, and 14 bases lay between the germline ends. The chain's CDR3 is CASSPSIAASYEQYF. CDR3 nucleotides: TGTGCCAGCAGCCCCTCGATAGCGGCTTCCTACGAGCAGTACTTC.

This clonotype was picked up many times. The CDR3 DNA follows: TGCAGTGCTAAAACAGGGGGTAGGGAAACCCAGTACTTC. It encodes CSAKTGGRETQYF. The chain recombines TRBV20-1 with TRBJ2-5, with 8 bases fitting TRBD1. The V gene end was trimmed by 4 bases and the J gene end by 8 bases; junction bases not matched to a gene: 9. Per the germline V gene, CDR1 is DFQATT and CDR2 is SNEGSKA (reference sequence). This CDR3 has 13 amino acids.

CDR3 sequence reads: CASRTQALDSYEQYF. As DNA, the CDR3 is TGTGCCAGTAGAACTCAGGCTCTCGACTCCTACGAGCAGTACTTC. The chain recombines TRBV19 with TRBJ2-7; D is uncertain. In germline, CDR1 is LNHDA, CDR2 SQIVND (reference sequence). CDR3 length: 15 residues. Trimming removed 6 bases from V and 0 bases from J, with 15 bases in between.

This clonotype was counted at least ten times. V is TRBV27 and J is TRBJ2-5; D is uncertain. This CDR3 region has 13 residues. The V gene lost 2 bases and the J gene lost 4 bases, with 8 bases spanning the gap. Germline values: CDR1 MNHEY, CDR2 SMNVEV (reference sequence). CDR3 coding DNA: TGTGCCAGCAGTTTACCGTACGCAGAGACCCAGTACTTC. This sequence encodes CASSLPYAETQYF.

The gene calls are TRBV5-1 and TRBJ2-7; 11 bases are a match to TRBD1. J gave up 2 bases and V 3 bases, and 1 base lay outside the gene matches. CDR1 is SGHRS and CDR2 is YFSETQ in the germline V gene. The length of the CDR3 is 14 residues. The CDR3 loop is CASSWTGGAYEQYF. DNA for the CDR3: TGCGCCAGCAGCTGGACAGGGGGCGCCTACGAGCAGTACTTC.

In this sample, this clonotype turned up a few times. In nucleotides, the CDR3 is TGTGCCAGCAGCTTAGCACTGGGACAGGGAGCAAGCGAGCAGTACTTC. It encodes CASSLALGQGASEQYF. The gene calls are TRBV7-9 and TRBJ2-7; TRBD1 agrees at 9 bases. The CDR3 has 16 amino acids. Germline CDR1 reads SEHNR; CDR2 reads FQNEAQ (reference sequence). With V trimmed by 0 bases and J by 6 bases, 9 bases remained unmatched.

This clonotype has a handful of counts. V gene TRBV7-9 combines with J gene TRBJ2-7; TRBD1 matches at 9 bases. Germline CDR1 reads SEHNR; CDR2 reads FQNEAQ (reference sequence). The CDR3 has 14 amino acids. J gave up 3 bases and V 5 bases, and 5 bases lay outside the gene matches. DNA for the CDR3: TGTGCCAGCAGCGCCCGGGACAGGGTCTACGAGCAGTACTTC. This gives the protein CASSARDRVYEQYF.